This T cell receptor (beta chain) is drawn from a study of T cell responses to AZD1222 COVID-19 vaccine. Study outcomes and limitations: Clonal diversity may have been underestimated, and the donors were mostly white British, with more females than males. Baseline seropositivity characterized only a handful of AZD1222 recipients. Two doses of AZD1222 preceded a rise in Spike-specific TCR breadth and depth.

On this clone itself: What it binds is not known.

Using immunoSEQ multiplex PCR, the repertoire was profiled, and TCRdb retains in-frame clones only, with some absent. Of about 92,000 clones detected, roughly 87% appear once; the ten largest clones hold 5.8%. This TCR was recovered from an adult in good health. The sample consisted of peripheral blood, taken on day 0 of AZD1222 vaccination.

In DNA form, the CDR3 reads TGTGCCAGCAGTGCTCCCGGACAGGGGGCTTTCACTGAAGCTTTCTTT. Encoded protein: CASSAPGQGAFTEAFF. The V gene is TRBV27, the J gene TRBJ1-1, with 11 bases lining up with TRBD1. The V gene's germline CDR1 is MNHEY and CDR2 SMNVEV (reference sequence). The CDR3 runs to 16 residues. Losses at the gene ends were 5 bases for V and 4 bases for J; bases not matched to a gene: 9.